What follows are 21 T cell receptor beta chains derived from one specimen sequenced in a study of blood T cell repertoires in COVID-19. Libraries were prepared by immunoSEQ multiplex PCR; TCRdb keeps only in-frame clonotypes and omits some of them. The sample comprises about 280,000 clones, roughly 80% of which are singletons, and around 5% rests with the top ten. The sample taken for sequencing was PBMCs or T cells enriched from blood (not recorded which). The receptors originated from a man aged 35-49 years who had been exposed to COVID-19.

The chain is built from TRBV18 and TRBJ1-2; tentatively, D is TRBD1 (6 bases). This CDR3 contains 16 residues. In germline, CDR1 is KGHSH, CDR2 LQKENI. Trimming removed 3 bases at V and 6 bases at J, with 20 bases between. CDR3 nucleotides: TGTGCCAGCTCACCGGACAAGGGGGTCCTCATGGATGGCTACACCTTC. Translated: CASSPDKGVLMDGYTF.

This sequence joins TRBV20-1 and TRBJ1-5; 8 bases map to TRBD1. CDR1 is DFQATT and CDR2 is SNEGSKA in the germline V gene (reference sequence). The CDR3 is made up of 13 amino acids. Germline trimming cut 3 bases from V and 9 bases from J; bases unmatched to any gene: 7. CDR3 amino acids: CSASRQGAGPQHF. DNA for the CDR3: TGCAGTGCTAGTAGGCAGGGGGCCGGGCCCCAGCATTTT.

V usage is TRBV2 and J usage is TRBJ1-1, with TRBD1 matching 7 bases. This CDR3 spans 12 amino acids. Trimming cost V 6 bases and J 11 bases; bases outside gene matches: 9. Germline CDR1 is SNHLY and CDR2 is FYNNEI. The CDR3 spells CASRDRVWSAFF. The CDR3 DNA follows: TGTGCCAGCAGAGACAGGGTGTGGAGTGCTTTCTTT. The variable domain in full, completed from reference TRBV2 and TRBJ1-1, reads EPEVTQTPSHQVTQMGQEVILRCVPISNHLYFYWYRQILGQKVEFLVSFYNNEISEKSEIFDDQFSVERPDGSNFTLKIRSTKLEDSAMYFCASRDRVWSAFFGQGTRLTVV.

The sample holds many counts of this clone. The CDR3 here is CAAGGPQETQYF. CDR3 nucleotide sequence: TGTGCCGCGGGGGGGCCCCAAGAGACCCAGTACTTC. The rearrangement uses TRBV19 and TRBJ2-5, with 9 bases fitting TRBD2. The CDR3 sequence is 12 residues long. Germline-derived CDR1 and CDR2 are LNHDA and SQIVND (reference sequence). Trimming at V came to 11 bases and at J to 1 base, leaving 2 bases not matched to a gene.

This clone was picked up one time. V is TRBV7-2 and J is TRBJ2-7, with 8 positions matching TRBD2. Germline CDR1 is SGHTA and CDR2 is FQGNSA. CDR3 length equals 15 residues. V dropped 5 bases and J dropped 1; count of bases not matched to a gene: 7. The CDR3 nucleotides read TGTGCCAGCAGCCCACGGGGGGGTCTTTCCTACGAGCAGTACTTC. Protein sequence: CASSPRGGLSYEQYF.

J is TRBJ1-2 and V is TRBV29-1; D remains ambiguous. V lost 0 bases and J lost 4, with 9 bases in between. CDR3 length equals 13 residues. Germline assignment: CDR1 SQVTM and CDR2 ANQGSEA. The CDR3 DNA follows: TGCAGCGTTGAAGAAGCGCAGACCTATGGCTACACCTTC. Amino acid sequence: CSVEEAQTYGYTF.

The chain carries TRBV5-1 and TRBJ1-4; D is unclear. Trimming took off 2 bases at V and 5 bases at J, with 13 bases between the two ends. Germline V gives CDR1 SGHRS, CDR2 YFSETQ. The CDR3 runs 15 residues. The CDR3 spells CASSLRGDQNEKLFF. The DNA for the CDR3 is TGCGCCAGCAGCTTACGAGGAGATCAAAATGAAAAACTGTTTTTT.

The rearrangement joins TRBV7-9 to TRBJ1-1, with 10 bases identical to TRBD1. V trimming: 1 base; J trimming: 1 base; junction bases outside the gene matches: 0. CDR1 is SEHNR and CDR2 is FQNEAQ in the germline V gene (reference sequence). CDR3 length: 15 amino acids. The CDR3 is CASSLGDRGNTEAFF. Here the CDR3 DNA reads TGTGCCAGCAGCTTAGGGGACAGGGGGAACACTGAAGCTTTCTTT.

The chain joins TRBV28 to TRBJ1-5, with D possibly being TRBD1 (6 bases). V was shortened by 6 bases and J by 9 bases, with 18 bases between the two germline ends. The CDR3 loop spans 14 amino acids. The V gene's germline CDR1 is MDHEN and CDR2 SYDVKM. CDR3 loop: CASSANRVSLPQHF. CDR3 in DNA: TGTGCCAGCAGCGCGAACAGGGTGTCCTTGCCCCAGCATTTT.

The rearrangement links TRBV3-1 (or the pseudogene TRBV3-2) to TRBJ2-1; maybe TRBD2 (5 bases). This CDR3 has 13 residues. V was trimmed by 3 bases and J by 4 bases, leaving 7 bases between them. Per the germline V gene, CDR1 is LGHDT and CDR2 is YNNKEL (reference sequence). CDR3 residues: CASSHGRYNEQFF. CDR3 nucleotide sequence: TGTGCCAGCAGCCATGGGAGATACAATGAGCAGTTCTTC.

The genes are TRBV19 and TRBJ1-5; D might be TRBD1 (5 bases). CDR1 is LNHDA, CDR2 SQIVND, per germline (reference sequence). This CDR3 is built from 14 residues. The V and J ends lost 3 bases and 0 bases respectively, with 6 bases between them. Here the CDR3 reads CASSMGGSNQPQHF. The CDR3 bases are TGTGCCAGTAGTATGGGGGGTAGCAATCAGCCCCAGCATTTT.

Here the CDR3 DNA reads TGTGCCAGCAGCCACGATACAAGCTCCTACGAGCAGTACTTC. Translation: CASSHDTSSYEQYF. The chain is built from TRBV4-2 and TRBJ2-7; D remains unclear. The V gene lost 3 bases and the J gene lost 0 bases, with 9 bases spanning the gap. The CDR3 covers 14 residues. The germline CDR1 and CDR2 sequences are LGHNA and YNFKEQ.

The count of this clone is one. V gene TRBV5-1 combines with J gene TRBJ2-5; 7 bases line up with TRBD2. J lost 7 bases, V lost 0 bases, and 12 bases had no gene match. The CDR3 sequence is 16 residues long. Germline V gene sequence: CDR1 SGHRS, CDR2 YFSETQ. The CDR3 reads CASSLGEVAGGRTQYF. The CDR3 DNA sequence: TGCGCCAGCAGCTTGGGGGAGGTAGCGGGCGGTCGGACCCAGTACTTC.

V gene TRBV4-1 combines with J gene TRBJ2-3; TRBD2 matches 11 bases. The CDR3 loop spans 16 amino acids. V trimming: 3 bases; J trimming: 6 bases; junction bases outside the gene matches: 8. Germline V CDR1 and CDR2: MGHRA, YSYEKL. Here the CDR3 reads CASSQLAGGRMDTQYF. The CDR3 bases are TGCGCCAGCAGCCAGCTAGCGGGAGGCAGGATGGATACGCAGTATTTT.

The V call is TRBV9, the J call TRBJ1-1, with a weak D call TRBD1 (6 bases). Germline CDR1 SGDLS, CDR2 YYNGEE. V was trimmed by 3 bases and J by 8 bases, leaving 14 bases between them. The CDR3 extends over 13 amino acids. This chain's CDR3 is CASSAGDRSEAFF. CDR3 coding DNA: TGTGCCAGCAGCGCGGGTGACAGGTCAGAAGCTTTCTTT.

The rearrangement links TRBV6-5 to TRBJ1-5, with D tentatively TRBD1 (5 bases). The germline V and J ends were trimmed by 6 bases and 9 bases, with 12 bases remaining between them. This CDR3 is 12 amino acids long. The germline gives CDR1 MNHEY, CDR2 SVGAGI. The DNA for the CDR3 is TGTGCCAGCAGACTCCGCGGGGGGCCCCAGCATTTT. Translated: CASRLRGGPQHF.

The chain combines TRBV7-9 with TRBJ1-2; tentative D call: TRBD1 (5 bases). The germline V and J ends were trimmed by 1 base and 4 bases, with 13 bases remaining between them. CDR1 is SEHNR, CDR2 FQNEAQ, per germline (reference sequence). This CDR3 comprises 15 residues. In nucleotides, the CDR3 is TGTGCCAGCAGCTTAGAAGGCAGGGTGGGCTATGGCTACACCTTC. Translating it yields CASSLEGRVGYGYTF. Filled out from reference TRBV7-9 and TRBJ1-2, the complete variable domain reads DTGVSQNPRHKITKRGQNVTFRCDPISEHNRLYWYRQTLGQGPEFLTYFQNEAQLEKSRLLSDRFSAERPKGSFSTLEIQRTEQGDSAMYLCASSLEGRVGYGYTFGSGTRLTVV.

This clone has only a few counts. The CDR3 sequence: CSVGLRPGELFF. In DNA form, the CDR3 reads TGCAGCGTTGGACTAAGACCCGGGGAGCTGTTTTTT. The chain is built from TRBV29-1 and TRBJ2-2; D perhaps matches TRBD2 (5 bases). The V end lost 4 bases, the J end lost 6 bases, and 9 bases lay between the germline ends. Germline V gene lookup returns CDR1 SQVTM and CDR2 ANQGSEA. The CDR3 covers 12 residues.

The rearrangement joins TRBV11-3 to TRBJ2-7; the match to TRBD2 covers 8 bases. The CDR3 extends over 14 amino acids. The V and J ends lost 5 bases and 6 bases, in that order; junction bases with no gene match: 9. Germline CDR1 is SGHNT and CDR2 is YENEEA. CDR3 protein: CASSPSGSRFEQYF. In DNA form, the CDR3 reads TGTGCCAGCAGCCCCAGCGGGAGTCGTTTCGAGCAGTACTTC.

The chain joins TRBV2 to TRBJ1-2, with TRBD1 matching 9 bases. CDR1 SNHLY and CDR2 FYNNEI come from the germline V gene. Losses at the gene ends were 7 bases for V and 5 bases for J; bases not matched to a gene: 11. The CDR3 length is 15 residues. CDR3 sequence reads: CASKRLDRGPYGYTF. DNA for the CDR3: TGTGCCAGCAAACGTTTGGACAGGGGACCATATGGCTACACCTTC.

At least ten counts were recorded for this clone. The chain is built from TRBV4-2 and TRBJ2-3; D is undetermined. The germline V gene has CDR1 LGHNA and CDR2 YNFKEQ. CDR3 size: 13 residues. The V end was cut by 0 bases, the J end by 3 bases, with 4 bases between. The DNA of the CDR3 is TGTGCCAGCAGCCAAGATAGAACAGATACGCAGTATTTT. Translated, it gives CASSQDRTDTQYF.